This T cell receptor (beta chain) was retrieved from a study of CD8+ T cells in alopecia areata. Overall study: Twice daily, treated patients received 5 to 10 mg of oral tofacitinib. Tofacitinib treatment spanned 6 to 18 months, with 6 months off drug afterward. Findings and caveats of the study: Sequencing of scalp samples also captures resident alphabeta T cells of normal skin. Amid tofacitinib therapy, many expanded lesional clones stayed present in scalp and blood.

With regard to this clone: Its antigen is as yet unknown.

The treatment here: oral pan-JAK inhibitor, 5-10 mg twice daily. Extracted RNA was reverse transcribed, and the resulting cDNA served as sequencing template. The data were produced by immunoSEQ multiplex PCR, yet TCRdb's version contains in-frame clones alone and is incomplete. In the table there are about 76,000 clones, over 25% of which are singletons. This CDR3 is built from 17 residues. CDR1 is SNHLY, CDR2 FYNNEI, per germline. V was shortened by 1 base and J by 1 base, with 16 bases between the two germline ends. The clonotype comes from a human donor with alopecia areata. This specimen consisted of CD8+ T cells sorted from blood, obtained at week 4, from a patient treated with tofacitinib. This rearrangement joins TRBV2 to TRBJ1-1, with a weak D call TRBD1 (6 bases). The CDR3 coding sequence is TGTGCCAGCAGTGAAGAGGAGGGGACACAGCCGAACACTGAAGCTTTCTTT. Translating it yields CASSEEEGTQPNTEAFF.